This is a list of T cell receptor beta chains from one sample in a study of blood T cell repertoires in COVID-19. The repertoire was sequenced with immunoSEQ multiplex PCR; TCRdb's copy has only in-frame clones and lacks some. The sample includes hundreds of thousands of clones, 75% to 90% of them seen just once. Sequenced: PBMCs or T cells enriched from blood (not recorded which). The receptors originated from a woman aged 18-29 years who had recovered from COVID-19. Both conserved end residues are part of each CDR3. A D gene is named only where the DNA matches it firmly. Only some rows state a clone size, as once, few, many or a class for expanded clones.

abundance: NA; j_gene: TRBJ2-5; d_gene: TRBD2; v_gene: TRBV28; CDR3aa: CASSPWTSGGKETQYF; CDR3nt: TGTGCCAGCAGTCCCTGGACTAGCGGGGGGAAAGAGACCCAGTACTTC
abundance: NA; j_gene: TRBJ2-7; d_gene: NA; v_gene: TRBV28; CDR3aa: CASSSVPYEQYF; CDR3nt: TGTGCCAGCAGTTCAGTCCCCTACGAGCAGTACTTC
abundance: once; j_gene: TRBJ2-2; d_gene: NA; v_gene: TRBV27; CDR3aa: CASSLKGLRTTGELFF; CDR3nt: TGTGCCAGCAGTTTAAAGGGACTGCGGACGACCGGGGAGCTGTTTTTT
abundance: NA; j_gene: TRBJ2-2; d_gene: TRBD2; v_gene: TRBV9; CDR3aa: CASSVERGGLGELFF; CDR3nt: TGTGCCAGCAGCGTAGAGCGGGGGGGCCTCGGGGAGCTGTTTTTT
abundance: NA; j_gene: TRBJ2-2; d_gene: NA; v_gene: TRBV5-1; CDR3aa: CASSLGDTGELFF; CDR3nt: TGCGCCAGCAGCTTGGGCGACACCGGGGAGCTGTTTTTT
abundance: NA; j_gene: TRBJ2-1; d_gene: NA; v_gene: TRBV9; CDR3aa: CASSVGEQREQFF; CDR3nt: TGTGCCAGCAGCGTAGGGGAGCAGCGTGAGCAGTTCTTC
abundance: NA; j_gene: TRBJ1-1; d_gene: TRBD1; v_gene: TRBV6-5; CDR3aa: CASRTGGRTEAFF; CDR3nt: TGTGCCAGCAGAACAGGGGGACGAACTGAAGCTTTCTTT
abundance: NA; j_gene: TRBJ1-4; d_gene: NA; v_gene: TRBV20-1; CDR3aa: CSASYANEKLFF; CDR3nt: TGCAGTGCTAGTTATGCTAATGAAAAACTGTTTTTT
abundance: few; j_gene: TRBJ2-2; d_gene: TRBD2; v_gene: TRBV28; CDR3aa: CASSSTRLAGHPKDTGELFF; CDR3nt: TGTGCCAGCAGTTCCACGCGACTAGCGGGGCATCCCAAGGACACCGGGGAGCTGTTTTTT
abundance: NA; j_gene: TRBJ2-1; d_gene: TRBD1; v_gene: TRBV5-1; CDR3aa: CASSVVRGTGTYNEQFF; CDR3nt: TGCGCCAGCAGCGTAGTCCGCGGGACAGGCACGTACAATGAGCAGTTCTTC
abundance: NA; j_gene: TRBJ2-7; d_gene: TRBD2; v_gene: TRBV7-8; CDR3aa: CASSLGQAGVEQYF; CDR3nt: TGTGCCAGCAGCTTGGGTCAGGCGGGAGTCGAGCAGTACTTC
abundance: NA; j_gene: TRBJ2-7; d_gene: TRBD1; v_gene: TRBV6-5; CDR3aa: CAIWQRTGDEQYF; CDR3nt: TGTGCCATCTGGCAGCGGACAGGGGACGAGCAGTACTTC
abundance: NA; j_gene: TRBJ2-7; d_gene: TRBD1; v_gene: TRBV12-3/TRBV12-4; CDR3aa: CASSLVSGTEKYF; CDR3nt: TGTGCCAGCAGTTTAGTCTCCGGGACAGAGAAGTACTTC
abundance: NA; j_gene: TRBJ1-3; d_gene: TRBD1; v_gene: TRBV6-5; CDR3aa: CASGWGGQGSGNTIYF; CDR3nt: TGTGCCAGCGGTTGGGGGGGACAGGGATCTGGAAACACCATATATTTT
abundance: NA; j_gene: TRBJ1-2; d_gene: TRBD1; v_gene: TRBV19; CDR3aa: CASHRGLGYGYTF; CDR3nt: TGTGCCAGCCACAGGGGCCTAGGCTATGGCTACACCTTC
abundance: NA; j_gene: TRBJ2-1; d_gene: TRBD2; v_gene: TRBV29-1; CDR3aa: CSVEGGEGGNEQFF; CDR3nt: TGCAGCGTTGAAGGGGGGGAGGGAGGCAATGAGCAGTTCTTC
abundance: NA; j_gene: TRBJ2-2; d_gene: NA; v_gene: TRBV4-2; CDR3aa: CASSPEEGSITGELFF; CDR3nt: TGTGCCAGCAGCCCCGAGGAAGGATCGATCACCGGGGAGCTGTTTTTT
abundance: NA; j_gene: TRBJ2-7; d_gene: NA; v_gene: TRBV23-1; CDR3aa: CASSQTTAYEQYF; CDR3nt: TGCGCCAGCAGTCAAACGACAGCCTACGAGCAGTACTTC
abundance: NA; j_gene: TRBJ2-2; d_gene: NA; v_gene: TRBV12-3/TRBV12-4; CDR3aa: CASSLAGGGELFF; CDR3nt: TGTGCCAGCAGTTTGGCCGGCGGCGGGGAGCTGTTTTTT
abundance: NA; j_gene: TRBJ2-5; d_gene: NA; v_gene: TRBV6-1; CDR3aa: CASSEYGGPQETQYF; CDR3nt: TGTGCCAGCAGTGAATACGGGGGACCGCAAGAGACCCAGTACTTC
abundance: once; j_gene: TRBJ1-3; d_gene: NA; v_gene: TRBV19; CDR3aa: CASSIAFGNTIYF; CDR3nt: TGTGCCAGTAGTATAGCCTTTGGAAACACCATATATTTT
abundance: NA; j_gene: TRBJ1-1; d_gene: NA; v_gene: TRBV11-3; CDR3aa: CASSLGGNTEAFF; CDR3nt: TGTGCCAGCAGCTTAGGCGGGAACACTGAAGCTTTCTTT
abundance: NA; j_gene: TRBJ1-2; d_gene: NA; v_gene: TRBV19; CDR3aa: CASSSVFGRDYGYTF; CDR3nt: TGTGCCAGTAGTAGTGTCTTCGGCAGGGACTATGGCTACACCTTC
abundance: NA; j_gene: TRBJ2-5; d_gene: NA; v_gene: TRBV5-6; CDR3aa: CASSSRGRETQYF; CDR3nt: TGTGCCAGCAGCTCCAGGGGCCGGGAGACCCAGTACTTC
abundance: few; j_gene: TRBJ1-5; d_gene: TRBD1; v_gene: TRBV2; CDR3aa: CATRPGTVNQPQHF; CDR3nt: TGTGCCACCCGGCCGGGGACAGTCAATCAGCCCCAGCATTTT
abundance: NA; j_gene: TRBJ2-7; d_gene: TRBD1; v_gene: TRBV11-2; CDR3aa: CASSLGTGVSYEQYF; CDR3nt: TGTGCCAGCAGCTTAGGGACAGGGGTATCCTACGAGCAGTACTTC
abundance: NA; j_gene: TRBJ1-6; d_gene: NA; v_gene: TRBV2; CDR3aa: CASSVVNRDSPLHF; CDR3nt: TGTGCCAGCAGTGTCGTCAACAGGGATTCACCCCTCCACTTT
abundance: NA; j_gene: TRBJ1-2; d_gene: NA; v_gene: TRBV7-9; CDR3aa: CASSLAHYGYTF; CDR3nt: TGTGCCAGCAGCCTGGCCCACTATGGCTACACCTTC
abundance: NA; j_gene: TRBJ2-5; d_gene: TRBD2; v_gene: TRBV6-1; CDR3aa: CASSELGTKKETQYF; CDR3nt: TGTGCCAGCAGTGAACTCGGGACTAAAAAAGAGACCCAGTACTTC
abundance: NA; j_gene: TRBJ1-1; d_gene: NA; v_gene: TRBV29-1; CDR3aa: CSVTWGVTEAFF; CDR3nt: TGCAGCGTGACGTGGGGGGTCACTGAAGCTTTCTTT
abundance: few; j_gene: TRBJ1-1; d_gene: TRBD1; v_gene: TRBV29-1; CDR3aa: CSVEGRQGGTEAFF; CDR3nt: TGCAGCGTTGAAGGGAGACAGGGGGGCACTGAAGCTTTCTTT
abundance: NA; j_gene: TRBJ2-3; d_gene: TRBD2; v_gene: TRBV5-6; CDR3aa: CASSFSGSADTQYF; CDR3nt: TGTGCCAGCAGCTTTAGCGGGTCAGCAGATACGCAGTATTTT
abundance: NA; j_gene: TRBJ2-7; d_gene: NA; v_gene: TRBV6-1; CDR3aa: CASSDEGYPTYEQYF; CDR3nt: TGTGCCAGCAGTGATGAGGGATATCCCACCTACGAGCAGTACTTC
abundance: few; j_gene: TRBJ1-5; d_gene: TRBD1; v_gene: TRBV28; CDR3aa: CASQPQGTQPQHF; CDR3nt: TGTGCCAGCCAACCACAGGGGACCCAGCCCCAGCATTTT
abundance: NA; j_gene: TRBJ1-2; d_gene: NA; v_gene: TRBV5-4; CDR3aa: CASTDPEGVNYGYTF; CDR3nt: TGTGCCAGCACCGACCCTGAGGGAGTAAACTATGGCTACACCTTC
abundance: NA; j_gene: TRBJ1-3; d_gene: TRBD1; v_gene: TRBV30; CDR3aa: CAWSEPGTGIYTIYF; CDR3nt: TGTGCCTGGAGCGAACCCGGGACAGGGATATACACCATATATTTT
abundance: NA; j_gene: TRBJ1-1; d_gene: NA; v_gene: TRBV10-3; CDR3aa: CAISAYGTLNTEAFF; CDR3nt: TGTGCCATCAGTGCTTACGGGACACTGAACACTGAAGCTTTCTTT
abundance: once; j_gene: TRBJ2-2; d_gene: TRBD2; v_gene: TRBV6-5; CDR3aa: CASSYYGGNPSGELFF; CDR3nt: TGTGCCAGCAGTTACTACGGGGGGAACCCTAGCGGGGAGCTGTTTTTT
abundance: NA; j_gene: TRBJ1-2; d_gene: TRBD1; v_gene: TRBV6-2/TRBV6-3; CDR3aa: CASSPRDRAEANYGYTF; CDR3nt: TGTGCCAGCAGTCCCCGGGACAGGGCCGAGGCTAACTATGGCTACACCTTC
abundance: NA; j_gene: TRBJ1-2; d_gene: NA; v_gene: TRBV6-5; CDR3aa: CASSRTPNYGYTF; CDR3nt: TGTGCCAGCAGCCGGACACCTAACTATGGCTACACCTTC
abundance: NA; j_gene: TRBJ2-3; d_gene: NA; v_gene: TRBV5-6; CDR3aa: CASSLSDYRTDTQYF; CDR3nt: TGTGCCAGCAGCTTGTCGGACTATCGCACAGATACGCAGTATTTT
abundance: NA; j_gene: TRBJ1-2; d_gene: TRBD1; v_gene: TRBV24-1; CDR3aa: CATSDPGTGVGYTF; CDR3nt: TGTGCCACCAGTGATCCCGGGACAGGGGTAGGCTACACCTTC
abundance: NA; j_gene: TRBJ1-5; d_gene: TRBD1; v_gene: TRBV6-5; CDR3aa: CASRPTGVGQPQHF; CDR3nt: TGTGCCAGCAGACCCACAGGGGTTGGTCAGCCCCAGCATTTT
abundance: NA; j_gene: TRBJ1-1; d_gene: NA; v_gene: TRBV5-1; CDR3aa: CASSLEGAPEAFF; CDR3nt: TGCGCCAGCAGCTTGGAAGGGGCCCCTGAAGCTTTCTTT
abundance: NA; j_gene: TRBJ2-2; d_gene: NA; v_gene: TRBV11-2; CDR3aa: CASSQGGNTGELFF; CDR3nt: TGTGCCAGCAGTCAAGGGGGGAACACCGGGGAGCTGTTTTTT
abundance: NA; j_gene: TRBJ2-6; d_gene: TRBD2; v_gene: TRBV27; CDR3aa: CASSPIAGVNSGANVLTF; CDR3nt: TGTGCCAGCAGTCCTATAGCGGGGGTGAACTCTGGGGCCAACGTCCTGACTTTC
abundance: once; j_gene: TRBJ1-2; d_gene: NA; v_gene: TRBV10-2; CDR3aa: CASSESTGFHTF; CDR3nt: TGCGCCAGCAGTGAGTCAACAGGGTTTCACACCTTC
abundance: NA; j_gene: TRBJ1-4; d_gene: TRBD1; v_gene: TRBV27; CDR3aa: CASSLRGQGAKGEKLFF; CDR3nt: TGTGCCAGCAGTCTGCGGGGACAGGGGGCAAAGGGTGAAAAACTGTTTTTT
abundance: NA; j_gene: TRBJ2-1; d_gene: NA; v_gene: TRBV5-5; CDR3aa: CASSQVSGYEQFF; CDR3nt: TGTGCCAGCAGCCAAGTAAGTGGCTATGAGCAGTTCTTC